The text below deals with one T cell receptor (beta chain). The record originates from a study of blood T cell repertoires in COVID-19. About the study: T cells, B-cell-depleted T cells, or PBMCs supplied cDNA or gDNA.

The protocol was immunoSEQ multiplex PCR, while the TCRdb copy is restricted to in-frame clones and leaves out a portion. The table shows some 180,000 clones, with approximately 80% occurring only once. Germline CDR1 LGHNA, CDR2 YSLEER. The J segment lost 2 bases and the V segment lost 4 bases, leaving 7 bases of the junction unmatched. This CDR3 is built from 18 residues. Material for sequencing was peripheral blood. This sequence originates from a man aged 60 to 75 with acute or convalescent COVID-19. V is TRBV4-3 and J is TRBJ2-5; 16 bases fit TRBD2. As DNA, the CDR3 is TGCGCCAGCAGCCGCTCCGGGACTAGCGGGGGGGATCAAGAGACCCAGTACTTC. As protein: CASSRSGTSGGDQETQYF.